These 8 T cell receptor beta chains originate from one sample sequenced in a study of blood T cell repertoires in COVID-19. TCRdb's table, derived via immunoSEQ multiplex PCR, lists solely in-frame clones and lacks some. The table shows about 88,000 clones, with about 87% occurring only once. Sequences were obtained from peripheral blood. The origin of the receptors is an older man with acute or convalescent COVID-19.

This rearrangement joins TRBV7-8 to TRBJ2-5; TRBD1 agrees at 8 bases. V was pared by 6 bases and J by 3 bases, with 0 bases of the junction left unmatched. CDR1 and CDR2 from the germline V gene are SGHVS and FQNEAQ. This CDR3 is built from 12 residues. CDR3 coding DNA: TGTGCCAGCAGGGACAGGGAAGAGACCCAGTACTTC. Its translation: CASRDREETQYF.

The CDR3 protein is CASSPGGGSETQYF. CDR3 coding DNA: TGCGCCAGCAGCCCCGGTGGAGGGTCCGAGACCCAGTACTTC. J is TRBJ2-5 and V is TRBV4-3, with D perhaps matching TRBD2 (6 bases). Germline CDR1 reads LGHNA; CDR2 reads YSLEER. With 4 bases removed from V and 5 bases from J, the gap between germline ends came to 14 bases. The CDR3 is 14 residues long.

The V and J genes are TRBV20-1 and TRBJ1-5; 10 bases fit TRBD1. Germline trimming cut 3 bases from V and 2 bases from J; bases unmatched to any gene: 7. The germline gives CDR1 DFQATT, CDR2 SNEGSKA (reference sequence). The CDR3 totals 16 residues. CDR3 in DNA: TGCAGTGCTAGTGACGGGACAGGGGCGCGCAATCAGCCCCAGCATTTT. Its translation is CSASDGTGARNQPQHF.

The chain has TRBV7-8 and TRBJ1-1, with a possible D match to TRBD1 (5 bases). Deletions cut 3 bases from V and 5 bases from J, with 10 bases between. This CDR3 has 13 residues. Germline assignment: CDR1 SGHVS and CDR2 FQNEAQ. The CDR3 coding sequence is TGTGCCAGCAGCTTCGCCAGGGCGACTGAAGCTTTCTTT. This codes for CASSFARATEAFF.

The rearrangement joins TRBV5-5 to TRBJ1-5, with 8 bases matching TRBD1. Germline loops: CDR1 SGHKS, CDR2 YYEKEE (reference sequence). This CDR3 region has 16 residues. V trimming: 4 bases; J trimming: 5 bases; junction bases outside the gene matches: 11. CDR3 residues: CASSLGQGLRDQPQHF. The CDR3 coding sequence is TGTGCCAGCAGCCTTGGACAGGGCCTCAGGGATCAGCCCCAGCATTTT. Filled out from reference TRBV5-5 and TRBJ1-5, the complete variable domain reads DAGVTQSPTHLIKTRGQQVTLRCSPISGHKSVSWYQQVLGQGPQFIFQYYEKEERGRGNFPDRFSARQFPNYSSELNVNALLLGDSALYLCASSLGQGLRDQPQHFGDGTRLSIL.

CDR3 in DNA: TGCAGCGTGGCCCTCGGGACAGGGAATAATGAAAAACTGTTTTTT. Protein product: CSVALGTGNNEKLFF. The chain joins TRBV29-1 to TRBJ1-4, with TRBD1 matching 9 bases. With V trimmed by 6 bases and J by 4 bases, 9 bases remained unmatched. Germline loops: CDR1 SQVTM, CDR2 ANQGSEA. CDR3 size: 15 residues. Full variable domain (rest looked up from reference TRBV29-1 and TRBJ1-4): SAVISQKPSRDICQRGTSLTIQCQVDSQVTMMFWYRQQPGQSLTLIATANQGSEATYESGFVIDKFPISRPNLTFSTLTVSNMSPEDSSIYLCSVALGTGNNEKLFFGSGTQLSVL.

This clone was observed once. The V and J genes are TRBV7-2 and TRBJ1-1, with 8 bases matching TRBD1. This CDR3 has 14 residues. CDR1 SGHTA and CDR2 FQGNSA come from the germline V gene. V trimming: 2 bases; J trimming: 4 bases; junction bases outside the gene matches: 3. The CDR3 DNA follows: TGTGCCAGCAGCTTACAGGGGGCAGTCACTGAAGCTTTCTTT. Translating gives CASSLQGAVTEAFF. The full variable domain, in which reference TRBV7-2 and TRBJ1-1 provide the parts outside the CDR3, is GAGVSQSPSNKVTEKGKDVELRCDPISGHTALYWYRQSLGQGLEFLIYFQGNSAPDKSGLPSDRFSAERTGGSVSTLTIQRTQQEDSAVYLCASSLQGAVTEAFFGQGTRLTVV.

This chain uses TRBV5-4 with TRBJ2-5, with TRBD2 matching over 14 bases. Per the germline V gene, CDR1 is SGHNT and CDR2 is YYREEE (reference sequence). Unmatched junction bases numbered 5, after V lost 4 bases and J lost 0 bases. The CDR3 is 17 amino acids. CDR3 in DNA: TGTGCCAGCAGCGGACTAGCGGGGGGAAAGTACCAAGAGACCCAGTACTTC. Its protein product is CASSGLAGGKYQETQYF.